Listed below are T cell receptor beta chains from one sample, sequenced in a study of vaccination and CD4 T cells after COVID-19. TCRdb re-called the PCR reads through MiXCR, storing one row per CDR3 protein. The table shows some 12,000 distinct CDR3 sequences, with approximately 58% occurring only once. No antigens are known for them. Sequenced here: CD4+ T cells from blood, cultured in vitro, sampled before SARS-CoV-2 vaccination. The origin of the receptors is a human donor who had recovered from COVID-19. The CDR3 runs from the conserved cysteine through the conserved F or W. D genes are given only for firm matches. Clone size is stated in some rows and not others, as once, few, many or a class when expanded.

- TRBJ1-5 - TRBV2 17 TGTGCCAGCAGTGGGGACGGACAAGCATGGTCTAATCAGCCCCAGCATTTT CASSGDGQAWSNQPQHF
- TRBJ1-6 - TRBV7-9 13 TGTGCCAGCAGCTTAGAGCAGAATTCACCCCTCCACTTT CASSLEQNSPLHF
few TRBJ1-2 - TRBV20-1 11 TGCAGTGCTGCGGGGCTCTATGGCTACACCTTC CSAAGLYGYTF
few TRBJ1-1 - TRBV27 13 TGTGCCAGCAGTTCACGGGGCGACACTGAAGCTTTCTTT CASSSRGDTEAFF
- TRBJ2-1 TRBD2 TRBV15 13 TGTGCCACCAGCAGAGTGCCGGGACTAGAGCAGTTCTTC CATSRVPGLEQFF
- TRBJ2-1 TRBD2 TRBV11-1 16 TGTGCCAGCAGCTCCCCCGGGGGGGACTGGTACAATGAGCAGTTCTTC CASSSPGGDWYNEQFF
- TRBJ2-5 - TRBV11-3 14 TGTGCCAGCAGCTTAGACGGGCCCCAAGAGACCCAGTACTTC CASSLDGPQETQYF
few TRBJ2-2 - TRBV24-1 13 TGTGCCACCGGAGGCTTGGGCTCCGGGGAGCTGTTTTTT CATGGLGSGELFF
- TRBJ2-2 TRBD1 TRBV20-1 16 TGCAGTGCTAGGGACGACAGGGGGCCGGACACCGGGGAGCTGTTTTTT CSARDDRGPDTGELFF
- TRBJ1-5 - TRBV6-1 14 TGTGCCAGCAGTGCGGACAGAATTAATCAGCCCCAGCATTTT CASSADRINQPQHF
- TRBJ1-2 TRBD1 TRBV7-8 16 TGTGCCAGCAGCTCCGGGACAGACCTTTTTAACTATGGCTACACCTTC CASSSGTDLFNYGYTF
few TRBJ1-1 TRBD1 TRBV19 15 TGTGCCAGTAGTATTAACGCCCCAGGGGGCACTGAAGCTTTCTTT CASSINAPGGTEAFF
- TRBJ1-2 - TRBV19 14 TGTGCCAGTAGTTTCTTGGGGACGACTGAATCCTCAACCTTC CASSFLGTTESSTF
- TRBJ2-3 TRBD1 TRBV20-1 15 TGCAGTGCTAGAGATCCGGGACAGGGGGCAGGTACGCAGTATTTT CSARDPGQGAGTQYF
- TRBJ1-3 - TRBV27 15 TGTGCCAGCAGTTTAGGCTCAGGAGCTGGAAACACCATATATTTT CASSLGSGAGNTIYF
few TRBJ2-2 - TRBV27 14 TGTGCCAGCAGTACGACAGTGAACACCGGGGAGCTGTTTTTT CASSTTVNTGELFF
- TRBJ2-6 - TRBV4-1 14 TGCGCCAGCAAGGGACTCTCTGGGGCCAACGTCCTGACTTTC CASKGLSGANVLTF
- TRBJ2-1 TRBD1 TRBV11-2 15 TGTGCCAGCAGCTCGTTCCGGGCAGGGGGCATTGAGCAGTTCTTC CASSSFRAGGIEQFF
- TRBJ1-2 - TRBV20-1 14 TGCAGTGCTAGAGATAGGGGGGGGCAGGGTGGCTACACCTTC CSARDRGGQGGYTF
once TRBJ1-1 - TRBV19 15 TGTGCCAGTAGTATTAGGTACAGGGTGAACACTGAAGCTTTCTTT CASSIRYRVNTEAFF
- TRBJ2-7 - TRBV27 17 TGTGCCAGCAGTACGGGACGGGGGATAGGGGAACCCTACGAGCAGTACTTC CASSTGRGIGEPYEQYF
few TRBJ1-5 - TRBV11-2 13 TGTGCCAGCAGCTTAGGGTCTCAAGAGCCCCAGCATTTT CASSLGSQEPQHF
- TRBJ1-2 - TRBV2 13 TGTGCCAGCAGTGAGCGGGCCCCCTATGGCTACACCTTC CASSERAPYGYTF
- TRBJ2-7 - TRBV7-6 12 TGTGCCAGCAGCCTACGAGTGGGCGAGCAGTACTTC CASSLRVGEQYF
once TRBJ2-5 - TRBV10-3 12 TGTGCCATCAGGTCCCCGGGCGAGACCCAGTACTTC CAIRSPGETQYF
- TRBJ2-2 - TRBV7-2 12 TGTGCCAGCAGCTTAGGTACCGGGGAGCTGTTTTTT CASSLGTGELFF